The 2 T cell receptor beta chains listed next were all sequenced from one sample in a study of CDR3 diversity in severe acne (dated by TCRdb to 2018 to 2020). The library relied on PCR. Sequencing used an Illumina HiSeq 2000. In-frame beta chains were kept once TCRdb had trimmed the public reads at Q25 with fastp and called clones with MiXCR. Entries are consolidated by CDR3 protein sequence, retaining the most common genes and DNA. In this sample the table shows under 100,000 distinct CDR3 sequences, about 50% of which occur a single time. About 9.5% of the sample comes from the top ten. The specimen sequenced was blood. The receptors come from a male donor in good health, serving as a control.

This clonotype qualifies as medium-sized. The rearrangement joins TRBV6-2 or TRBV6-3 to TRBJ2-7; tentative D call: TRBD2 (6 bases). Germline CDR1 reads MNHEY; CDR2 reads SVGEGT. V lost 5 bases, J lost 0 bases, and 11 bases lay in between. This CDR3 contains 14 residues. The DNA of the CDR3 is TGTGCCAGCAGTCCGCACGGGAGCTCCTACGAGCAGTACTTC. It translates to CASSPHGSSYEQYF.

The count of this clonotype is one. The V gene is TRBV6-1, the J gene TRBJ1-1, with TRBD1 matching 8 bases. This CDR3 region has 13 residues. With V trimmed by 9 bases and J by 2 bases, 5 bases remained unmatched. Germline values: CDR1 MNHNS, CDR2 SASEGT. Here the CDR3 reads CASLGQGNTEAFF. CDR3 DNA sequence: TGTGCCAGTCTTGGACAGGGCAACACTGAAGCTTTCTTT.